The clone carrying this T cell receptor (beta chain) was seen a handful of times. CDR1 is SGHRS, CDR2 YFSETQ, per germline. CDR3 length equals 15 residues. The germline V and J ends were trimmed by 0 bases and 4 bases, with 13 bases remaining between them. Library preparation (for TCRbeta) was performed with unique molecular identifiers. In TCRdb, the PCR reads were re-called with MiXCR into one record per CDR3 protein. The table shows some 280,000 distinct CDR3 sequences, with approximately 9.8% occurring only once. This sample was taken from a study of T-cell reconstitution after alpha-beta-depleted transplantation in children.

This specimen was PBMCs from the stem cell graft donor, taken from the stem cell graft. The V gene is TRBV5-1, the J gene TRBJ1-1; TRBD1 is a possible D gene (5 bases). The sequence was collected from a human donor who donated a stem cell graft to a child with SCID. The CDR3 sequence is CASSLDLGLGTEAFF. For the CDR3, the DNA is TGCGCCAGCAGCTTGGATTTGGGGCTCGGCACTGAAGCTTTCTTT. Variable domain in full (rest from reference TRBV5-1 and TRBJ1-1): KAGVTQTPRYLIKTRGQQVTLSCSPISGHRSVSWYQQTPGQGLQFLFEYFSETQRNKGNFPGRFSGRQFSNSRSEMNVSTLELGDSALYLCASSLDLGLGTEAFFGQGTRLTVV.